Shown below are 6 T cell receptor beta chains from a single sample sequenced in a study of blood T cell repertoires in COVID-19 (dated by TCRdb to the early 2020s). The library came from the immunoSEQ multiplex PCR assay. This is the immuneACCESS table as TCRdb keeps it, with only in-frame sequences that have V and J called. A part of the clones is gone; compared with another copy, unresolved V genes explain less than half, and the rest is unexplained. The sample profile shows about 240,000 clones; around 89% of them were found once. Under 5% of the sample lies in the top ten. The sequenced sample consisted of PBMCs or T cells enriched from blood (not recorded which). The receptors shown here come from a woman in her twenties or thirties who had recovered from COVID-19.

Remarks on this clone: Other nucleotide sequences from this sample produce the same CDR3. The chain combines TRBV20-1 with TRBJ1-2; D may be TRBD1 (6 bases). Germline V gives CDR1 DFQATT, CDR2 SNEGSKA (reference sequence). With 3 bases removed from V and 6 bases from J, the gap between germline ends came to 8 bases. This CDR3 has 11 amino acids. The CDR3 loop reads CSARAGDGYTF. The CDR3 DNA reads as TGCAGTGCTAGGGCAGGGGATGGCTACACCTTC.

The J gene is TRBJ2-3, the V gene TRBV7-3; 9 bases line up with TRBD2. CDR3 length: 15 amino acids. Germline trimming cut 2 bases from V and 5 bases from J; bases unmatched to any gene: 5. Germline CDR1 reads SGHTA; CDR2 reads FQGTGA. The CDR3 region is CASSLDLAGRDTQYF. The DNA for the CDR3 is TGTGCCAGCAGCTTAGATCTAGCGGGACGAGATACGCAGTATTTT. Full variable domain (remainder filled in from reference TRBV7-3 and TRBJ2-3): GAGVSQTPSNKVTEKGKYVELRCDPISGHTALYWYRQSLGQGPEFLIYFQGTGAADDSGLPNDRFFAVRPEGSVSTLKIQRTERGDSAVYLCASSLDLAGRDTQYFGPGTRLTVL.

This chain connects TRBV28 to TRBJ2-1; 8 bases align to TRBD2. The V and J ends lost 3 bases and 7 bases, in that order; junction bases with no gene match: 8. Germline-derived CDR1 and CDR2 are MDHEN and SYDVKM. The CDR3 has 15 amino acids. The CDR3 region is CASSFLAGRSNEQFF. For the CDR3, the DNA is TGTGCCAGCAGTTTTTTAGCGGGAAGGTCAAATGAGCAGTTCTTC.

This chain joins TRBV18 and TRBJ1-5, with 8 positions matching TRBD1. Germline CDR1 reads KGHSH; CDR2 reads LQKENI. The CDR3 has 15 residues. The trim removed 4 bases at V and 4 bases at J, leaving 6 bases unmatched. Here the CDR3 reads CASSLGQGTNQPQHF. DNA of the CDR3: TGTGCCAGCTCACTCGGACAGGGCACAAATCAGCCCCAGCATTTT. The full variable domain, rest sourced from reference TRBV18 and TRBJ1-5, is NAGVMQNPRHLVRRRGQEARLRCSPMKGHSHVYWYRQLPEEGLKFMVYLQKENIIDESGMPKERFSAEFPKEGPSILRIQQVVRGDSAAYFCASSLGQGTNQPQHFGDGTRLSIL.

The chain carries TRBV28 and TRBJ2-5; 9 bases align to TRBD1. Losses at the gene ends were 2 bases for V and 5 bases for J; bases not matched to a gene: 3. CDR1 is MDHEN, CDR2 SYDVKM, per germline. This CDR3 spans 14 amino acids. The CDR3 bases are TGTGCCAGCAGTTTAAACAGGGGGCGCGAGACCCAGTACTTC. Residues: CASSLNRGRETQYF.

The chain has TRBV6-1 and TRBJ2-7, with a possible D match to TRBD1 (6 bases). From germline, CDR1 is MNHNS and CDR2 SASEGT. V lost 0 bases to trimming and J lost 5 bases, with 17 bases between them. The CDR3 is 16 amino acids. The CDR3, as DNA: TGTGCCAGCAGTGAAGCGCTCGCGACAGGTAGTGACGAGCAGTACTTC. Translated, it gives CASSEALATGSDEQYF.